These 20 T cell receptor beta chains were all obtained from the same sample, sequenced in a study of blood T cells in healthy people across ages. Alongside a J-beta primer mix, a sample-barcoded 5' primer served in a second PCR lasting about 7 to 12 cycles. TCRdb re-analysed the 5' RACE reads in MiXCR, keeping a single row per CDR3 protein. The table lists hundreds of thousands of distinct CDR3 sequences, about 42% of them singletons. Sequenced sample: blood. The source is a woman aged 60 to 75 in good health.

This rearrangement joins TRBV6-5 to TRBJ1-2; 12 positions agree with TRBD1. From germline, CDR1 is MNHEY and CDR2 SVGAGI. V trimming: 4 bases; J trimming: 8 bases; junction bases outside the gene matches: 8. The CDR3 totals 15 residues. CDR3 DNA: TGTGCCAGCAGTTCCCGGGACAGGGGGCGACAGGGCTACACCTTC. It encodes CASSSRDRGRQGYTF.

The table lists this clonotype with a count of one. The V gene is TRBV28, the J gene TRBJ2-3; possible D gene TRBD1, 5 bases. The CDR3 length is 12 residues. The V gene's germline CDR1 is MDHEN and CDR2 SYDVKM. V lost 8 bases, J lost 6 bases, and 12 bases lay in between. The DNA for the CDR3 is TGTGCCAGCGCCGGGTCAGGGGATACGCAGTATTTT. Amino acids: CASAGSGDTQYF.

This clonotype was seen a few times. The rearrangement joins TRBV7-9 to TRBJ2-1; D possibly corresponds to TRBD1 (5 bases). The CDR3 extends over 14 amino acids. Trimming shortened V by 5 bases and J by 7 bases, and 15 bases separated the two germline ends. Germline CDR1 reads SEHNR; CDR2 reads FQNEAQ (reference sequence). CDR3 sequence: CASSTTGAVNEQFF. The CDR3 DNA reads TGTGCCAGCAGCACCACAGGTGCAGTTAATGAGCAGTTCTTC.

This clonotype was counted ten times or more. V usage is TRBV4-1 and J usage is TRBJ2-7, with D maybe TRBD1 (7 bases). This CDR3 has 15 amino acids. V was shortened by 0 bases and J by 3 bases, with 12 bases between the two germline ends. Germline lookup yields CDR1 MGHRA and CDR2 YSYEKL. CDR3 sequence reads: CASSQDHRGLYEQYF. For the CDR3, the DNA is TGCGCCAGCAGCCAAGATCACAGGGGACTCTACGAGCAGTACTTC.

The table lists this clonotype with a few counts. The chain links TRBV7-3 to TRBJ2-7, with 10 bases identical to TRBD1. CDR1 and CDR2 from the germline V gene are SGHTA and FQGTGA. The CDR3 is made up of 15 amino acids. The trim removed 5 bases at V and 2 bases at J, leaving 6 bases unmatched. For the CDR3, the DNA is TGTGCCAGCAGCCCGGGACAGGGGAATGCCTACGAGCAGTACTTC. It is translated as CASSPGQGNAYEQYF.

The chain employs TRBV20-1 and TRBJ2-5; TRBD2 matches at 10 bases. In germline, CDR1 is DFQATT, CDR2 SNEGSKA (reference sequence). V lost 0 bases and J lost 1; bases outside the gene matches: 11. CDR3 length: 18 residues. The CDR3 sequence: CSARDPVVSGGFQETQYF. The CDR3 nucleotides are TGCAGTGCTAGAGATCCTGTCGTTAGCGGGGGGTTCCAAGAGACCCAGTACTTC.

CDR3 sequence reads: CASSLGLLSGGTDTQYF. The CDR3 nucleotides are TGTGCCAGCAGCTTAGGCCTCCTCAGCGGGGGCACAGATACGCAGTATTTT. The V call is TRBV11-1, the J call TRBJ2-3; 7 nucleotides match TRBD2. The V and J ends lost 1 base and 1 base, in that order; junction bases with no gene match: 8. Germline-derived CDR1 and CDR2 are SGHAT and FQDESV (reference sequence). This CDR3 is 17 amino acids long.

The chain combines TRBV6-2 or TRBV6-3 with TRBJ2-7; D unresolved. The CDR3 is made up of 12 amino acids. Looked up from germline, CDR1 is MNHEY and CDR2 is SVGEGT. Between the trimmed V and J ends, which lost 2 bases and 3 bases, there was a span of 5 bases. The CDR3 sequence: CASSYTDYEQYF. CDR3 nucleotide sequence: TGTGCCAGCAGTTACACGGACTACGAGCAGTACTTC.

This clonotype showed up just a few times. V and J are TRBV3-1 and TRBJ2-5; D may correspond to TRBD1 or TRBD2 (6 bases each). The length of the CDR3 is 14 residues. CDR1 and CDR2 from the germline V gene are LGHDT and YNNKEL (reference sequence). Deletions cut 8 bases from V and 5 bases from J, with 18 bases between. CDR3 DNA: TGTGCCAGCCTCGGGGGACACTCTCAGGAGACCCAGTACTTC. As protein: CASLGGHSQETQYF.

This clonotype was detected ten times or more. The chain links TRBV9 to TRBJ2-5; 9 bases are a match to TRBD1. Unmatched junction bases numbered 1, after V lost 3 bases and J lost 1 base. CDR1 is SGDLS, CDR2 YYNGEE, per germline. There are 14 residues in the CDR3. CDR3 sequence reads: CASSGTGAQETQYF. The CDR3 DNA sequence: TGTGCCAGCAGCGGGACAGGGGCCCAAGAGACCCAGTACTTC.

This chain links TRBV15 with TRBJ1-1; 7 nucleotides agree with TRBD1. The CDR3 is 14 amino acids. Germline CDR1 is LNHNV and CDR2 is YYDKDF (reference sequence). V shed 0 bases, J shed 6 bases, and the junction held 4 bases outside the gene matches. DNA of the CDR3: TGTGCCACCAGCAGAGATTGGCAGGGGGCTGAAGCTTTCTTT. Encoded protein: CATSRDWQGAEAFF.

V usage is TRBV2 and J usage is TRBJ2-1; 13 nucleotides align to TRBD2. Germline V gene data show CDR1 as SNHLY and CDR2 as FYNNEI. The CDR3 spans 15 residues. Germline trimming cut 6 bases from V and 7 bases from J; bases unmatched to any gene: 6. In DNA form, the CDR3 reads TGTGCCAGCAGGCGGACTAGCGGGGGCTCGAATGAGCAGTTCTTC. Translated: CASRRTSGGSNEQFF. Filled out from reference TRBV2 and TRBJ2-1, the complete variable domain reads EPEVTQTPSHQVTQMGQEVILRCVPISNHLYFYWYRQILGQKVEFLVSFYNNEISEKSEIFDDQFSVERPDGSNFTLKIRSTKLEDSAMYFCASRRTSGGSNEQFFGPGTRLTVL.

The CDR3 protein is CASSKVRVGDRSSGANVLTF. The CDR3 DNA reads TGTGCCAGCAGCAAAGTCAGGGTTGGGGACAGGAGCTCTGGGGCCAACGTCCTGACTTTC. The rearrangement uses TRBV21-1 and TRBJ2-6; the DNA was not used to check the table's D call, TRBD1. TRBV21-1 is a listed pseudogene. This CDR3 contains 20 residues.

The chain employs TRBV30 and TRBJ1-6; 8 bases line up with TRBD1. This CDR3 region has 17 residues. The J segment lost 7 bases and the V segment lost 3 bases, leaving 14 bases of the junction unmatched. Looked up from germline, CDR1 is GTSNPN and CDR2 is SVGIG (reference sequence). The CDR3 sequence is CAWSEPGQEDFNSPLHF. The DNA for the CDR3 is TGTGCCTGGAGCGAACCGGGACAGGAGGATTTCAATTCACCCCTCCACTTT.

This clonotype was observed a few times. The rearrangement joins TRBV4-2 to TRBJ2-7, with 7 bases that match TRBD2. J lost 6 bases, V lost 0 bases, and 17 bases had no gene match. Germline V gene data show CDR1 as LGHNA and CDR2 as YNFKEQ. The CDR3 is 18 residues long. The CDR3 DNA reads TGTGCCAGCAGCCAAGAGAGTCCCCTAGCGGCCCAAGGCATCGAGCAGTACTTC. Amino acids: CASSQESPLAAQGIEQYF.

This clonotype was counted only a few times. V usage is TRBV30 and J usage is TRBJ2-5; 7 nucleotides line up with TRBD1. V lost 3 bases, J lost 3 bases, and 4 bases stayed unmatched. The CDR3 spans 13 residues. Germline-derived CDR1 and CDR2 are GTSNPN and SVGIG (reference sequence). CDR3 residues: CAWSRDRKETQYF. In nucleotides, the CDR3 is TGTGCCTGGAGCCGGGACAGAAAAGAGACCCAGTACTTC.

The rearrangement links TRBV30 to TRBJ1-1; D call uncertain. Germline V gene lookup returns CDR1 GTSNPN and CDR2 SVGIG (reference sequence). The CDR3 sequence is 13 residues long. The ends were cut back, 2 bases at V and 1 base at J, with 8 bases in the middle. The CDR3 spells CAWSKQPNTEAFF. CDR3 in DNA: TGTGCCTGGAGTAAACAGCCGAACACTGAAGCTTTCTTT.

This clonotype turned up a few times. The genes are TRBV2 and TRBJ1-2, with 10 bases identical to TRBD1. The CDR3 extends over 13 amino acids. Trimming took 6 bases from V and 5 from J; bases not matched to a gene: 3. In germline, CDR1 is SNHLY, CDR2 FYNNEI. CDR3 amino acids: CASRGTGEYGYTF. CDR3 coding DNA: TGTGCCAGCAGGGGGACAGGGGAGTATGGCTACACCTTC.

V gene TRBV29-1 combines with J gene TRBJ1-2, with D unresolved. Germline lookup yields CDR1 SQVTM and CDR2 ANQGSEA. The V end lost 2 bases, the J end lost 6 bases, and 16 bases lay between the germline ends. The CDR3 is made up of 14 amino acids. The CDR3 bases are TGCAGCGTTGAAAACCAGGAGCCAAAAAATGGCTACACCTTC. Translating gives CSVENQEPKNGYTF.

The J gene is TRBJ2-5, the V gene TRBV11-2, with D perhaps TRBD1 (6 bases). Germline-derived CDR1 and CDR2 are SGHAT and FQNNGV. The CDR3 covers 15 residues. The V and J ends lost 5 bases and 5 bases respectively, with 18 bases between them. The DNA for the CDR3 is TGTGCCAGCAGCGCAGGGGCCCAGGGGTTTGAGACCCAGTACTTC. Its translation: CASSAGAQGFETQYF. The full variable domain, its missing parts supplied by reference TRBV11-2 and TRBJ2-5, is EAGVAQSPRYKIIEKRQSVAFWCNPISGHATLYWYQQILGQGPKLLIQFQNNGVVDDSQLPKDRFSAERLKGVDSTLKIQPAKLEDSAVYLCASSAGAQGFETQYFGPGTRLLVL.